Below, 26 T cell receptor beta chains from the same sample are listed, as sequenced in a study of blood T cell repertoires in COVID-19. Method: immunoSEQ multiplex PCR; TCRdb's copy keeps in-frame clones and lacks some. The table lists almost 350,000 clones, approximately 90% of them singletons. The sample comprised peripheral blood. Receptors were obtained from a woman aged 55-70 years with COVID-19, enrolled during active disease.

The CDR3 bases are TGTGCCAGCAGTGACTCGGGGAGGGGTGCTTATAGCAATCAGCCCCAGCATTTT. The encoded protein is CASSDSGRGAYSNQPQHF. The chain links TRBV6-4 to TRBJ1-5; D is possibly TRBD1 (5 bases). This CDR3 spans 18 amino acids. V was trimmed by 0 bases and J by 0 bases, leaving 15 bases between them. Germline assignment: CDR1 MRHNA and CDR2 SNTAGT.

The chain joins TRBV12-3 or TRBV12-4 to TRBJ1-5, with D perhaps TRBD1 (5 bases). V was trimmed by 5 bases and J by 5 bases, leaving 10 bases between them. The CDR3 loop spans 13 amino acids. CDR3 in amino acids: CASSAQVYQPQHF. The CDR3 DNA reads as TGTGCCAGCAGTGCACAGGTATATCAGCCCCAGCATTTT.

The chain uses TRBV7-8 and TRBJ1-1; the D is unclear. V was pared by 5 bases and J by 2 bases, with 12 bases between. Per germline, CDR1 SGHVS and CDR2 FQNEAQ. CDR3 length: 14 amino acids. The CDR3 DNA is TGTGCCAGCAGCCCTCCCAGGAAAAACACTGAAGCTTTCTTT. This sequence encodes CASSPPRKNTEAFF.

The chain couples TRBV19 to TRBJ1-6, with 9 positions matching TRBD1. Trimming cost V 11 bases and J 10 bases; bases outside gene matches: 9. Germline-derived CDR1 and CDR2 are LNHDA and SQIVND (reference sequence). The CDR3 contains 13 residues. CDR3 sequence: CAPWTGERSPLHF. The CDR3 region has the DNA TGTGCCCCCTGGACAGGGGAAAGATCACCCCTCCACTTT.

The rearrangement links TRBV2 to TRBJ1-1; TRBD1 agrees at 10 bases. This CDR3 region has 11 residues. CDR1 is SNHLY, CDR2 FYNNEI, per germline. Germline trimming cut 8 bases from V and 10 bases from J; bases unmatched to any gene: 4. In DNA, the CDR3 is TGTGCCAGCGGGACAGGGGAGGTAGCTTTCTTT. Protein product: CASGTGEVAFF.

A remark on this clone: At one boundary the junction diverges from the germline segment, which might be a read error. The rearrangement uses TRBV19 and TRBJ1-5; 7 bases match TRBD1. CDR3 length equals 14 residues. Germline-derived CDR1 and CDR2 are LNHDA and SQIVND (reference sequence). The CDR3 DNA reads TGTGCCAGTACCGGCCGGACAGGTCCTTTTCGATGGTATTTT. The encoded protein is CASTGRTGPFRWYF.

V gene TRBV3-1 (or the pseudogene TRBV3-2) combines with J gene TRBJ2-7, with 10 nucleotides matching TRBD1. J gave up 2 bases and V 5 bases, and 3 bases lay outside the gene matches. The germline gives CDR1 LGHDT, CDR2 YNNKEL (reference sequence). The CDR3 covers 14 residues. CDR3 coding DNA: TGTGCCAGCAGCTCCGGGACAGGGGCCTACGAGCAGTACTTC. This translates into CASSSGTGAYEQYF.

V usage is TRBV6-5 and J usage is TRBJ1-2; D ambiguous. Trimming left V 6 bases short and J 4 bases short, with 15 bases between. CDR3 length equals 14 residues. Germline CDR1 MNHEY, CDR2 SVGAGI. CDR3 sequence (DNA): TGTGCCAGCAGCCAAGACTACAGCTCCTATGGCTACACCTTC. Translated, it gives CASSQDYSSYGYTF.

This CDR3 reads CASSDYRDTEAFF. CDR3 DNA sequence: TGTGCCAGCAGTGACTATCGGGACACTGAAGCTTTCTTT. The chain links TRBV25-1 to TRBJ1-1; D remains ambiguous. The CDR3 length is 13 residues. The germline V gene has CDR1 MGHDK and CDR2 SYGVNS. V gave up 3 bases and J gave up 3 bases, with 8 bases separating them.

This clone was detected only once. The chain links TRBV20-1 to TRBJ2-1; D gene unclear. Germline values: CDR1 DFQATT, CDR2 SNEGSKA (reference sequence). Trimming shortened V by 5 bases and J by 4 bases, and 6 bases separated the two germline ends. The CDR3 has 11 residues. The CDR3 coding sequence is TGCAGTGCTCTACCATACAATGAGCAGTTCTTC. Protein: CSALPYNEQFF.

The chain employs TRBV9 and TRBJ1-5, with D possibly matching TRBD1 (5 bases). Per germline, CDR1 SGDLS and CDR2 YYNGEE. The CDR3 covers 15 residues. Trimming removed 5 bases at V and 1 base at J, with 13 bases between. CDR3 bases: TGTGCCAGCAGTGAAGGGGTGTCGAGCAATCAGCCCCAGCATTTT. It codes for CASSEGVSSNQPQHF.

The J gene is TRBJ1-2, the V gene TRBV11-2; D is perhaps TRBD1 (5 bases). This CDR3 has 13 residues. Germline V gives CDR1 SGHAT, CDR2 FQNNGV. V lost 6 bases and J lost 10, with 18 bases in between. CDR3 DNA: TGTGCCAGCAGGCCCGACAGCCCCCGTGCCTACACCTTC. Translation: CASRPDSPRAYTF.

The chain has TRBV27 and TRBJ1-1; D possibly corresponds to TRBD1 (5 bases). Germline CDR1 reads MNHEY; CDR2 reads SMNVEV (reference sequence). The V end lost 2 bases, the J end lost 0 bases, and 7 bases lay between the germline ends. This CDR3 has 14 amino acids. DNA of the CDR3: TGTGCCAGCAGTTTAAGGGGCATGAACACTGAAGCTTTCTTT. Encoded protein: CASSLRGMNTEAFF.

The chain uses TRBV3-1 (or the pseudogene TRBV3-2) and TRBJ2-3, with 9 bases lining up with TRBD2. CDR1 is LGHDT and CDR2 is YNNKEL in the germline V gene (reference sequence). The CDR3 has 16 amino acids. V was clipped by 2 bases and J by 6 bases; unmatched bases: 9. In DNA form, the CDR3 reads TGTGCCAGCAGCCAAATTCGGCGGGGGGGCCACGATACGCAGTATTTT. The encoded protein is CASSQIRRGGHDTQYF.

In its sample, this clone was seen many times. This chain uses TRBV18 with TRBJ1-2; unclear D gene. Between the trimmed V and J ends, which lost 6 bases and 2 bases, there was a span of 19 bases. This CDR3 region has 16 residues. The germline CDR1 and CDR2 sequences are KGHSH and LQKENI. The DNA of the CDR3 is TGTGCCAGCTCTCGAGGTCCGGGAACCCTCAACTATGGCTACACCTTC. Translating it yields CASSRGPGTLNYGYTF. Filled out from reference TRBV18 and TRBJ1-2, the complete variable domain reads NAGVMQNPRHLVRRRGQEARLRCSPMKGHSHVYWYRQLPEEGLKFMVYLQKENIIDESGMPKERFSAEFPKEGPSILRIQQVVRGDSAAYFCASSRGPGTLNYGYTFGSGTRLTVV.

The rearrangement uses TRBV19 and TRBJ2-5, with TRBD2 matching over 13 bases. The trim removed 4 bases at V and 5 bases at J, leaving 7 bases unmatched. This CDR3 has 16 residues. Germline values: CDR1 LNHDA, CDR2 SQIVND (reference sequence). CDR3 region: CASSRATSGGRETQYF. CDR3 sequence (DNA): TGTGCCAGTAGTAGAGCGACTAGCGGGGGGCGGGAGACCCAGTACTTC.

The V call is TRBV11-2, the J call TRBJ1-2; 7 bases align to TRBD1. Germline values: CDR1 SGHAT, CDR2 FQNNGV. The CDR3 contains 15 residues. The J segment lost 4 bases and the V segment lost 0 bases, leaving 5 bases of the junction unmatched. The CDR3 loop is CASSLDGAGGYGYTF. As DNA, the CDR3 is TGTGCCAGCAGCTTAGATGGCGCAGGGGGCTATGGCTACACCTTC.

The gene calls are TRBV7-2 and TRBJ2-5; tentative D call: TRBD1 (6 bases). The CDR3 runs to 13 residues. In germline, CDR1 is SGHTA, CDR2 FQGNSA. Trimming removed 1 base from V and 3 bases from J, with 6 bases in between. The CDR3 here is CASSLGQEETQYF. DNA of the CDR3: TGTGCCAGCAGCTTAGGACAGGAAGAGACCCAGTACTTC.

V is TRBV2 and J is TRBJ1-2, with 7 nucleotides matching TRBD1. This CDR3 is 16 amino acids long. Unmatched junction bases numbered 15, after V lost 8 bases and J lost 3 bases. Germline loops: CDR1 SNHLY, CDR2 FYNNEI. CDR3 bases: TGTGCCAGCGATGGGTCGGAGGGGGCGAGGGACTATGGCTACACCTTC. Amino acids: CASDGSEGARDYGYTF.

The J gene is TRBJ2-7, the V gene TRBV5-4; 10 bases align to TRBD2. CDR1 and CDR2 (germline): SGHNT, YYREEE (reference sequence). The V gene end was trimmed by 6 bases and the J gene end by 5 bases; junction bases not matched to a gene: 8. The CDR3 runs to 14 residues. The CDR3 sequence: CASKPAGGRNEQYF. In nucleotides, the CDR3 is TGTGCCAGCAAACCAGCGGGGGGGCGTAACGAGCAGTACTTC. The entire variable domain, with the rest obtained from reference TRBV5-4 and TRBJ2-7, is as follows: ETGVTQSPTHLIKTRGQQVTLRCSSQSGHNTVSWYQQALGQGPQFIFQYYREEENGRGNFPPRFSGLQFPNYSSELNVNALELDDSALYLCASKPAGGRNEQYFGPGTRLTVT.

The chain recombines TRBV28 with TRBJ1-6, with D tentatively TRBD1 (5 bases). With 6 bases removed from V and 9 bases from J, the gap between germline ends came to 9 bases. The CDR3 contains 12 residues. Germline CDR1 reads MDHEN; CDR2 reads SYDVKM. As DNA, the CDR3 is TGTGCCAGCAGCAGGGAGGCTTCACCCCTCCACTTT. Translation gives CASSREASPLHF.

The chain carries TRBV6-5 and TRBJ1-1; maybe TRBD1 (6 bases). CDR3 length equals 13 residues. Trimming cost V 7 bases and J 0 bases, with 9 bases left between them. Per germline, CDR1 MNHEY and CDR2 SVGAGI. The CDR3 coding sequence is TGTGCCAGCAAACAGGGAGTGAACACTGAAGCTTTCTTT. The encoded protein is CASKQGVNTEAFF.

The rearrangement joins TRBV28 to TRBJ1-3, with 7 bases identical to TRBD1. Germline CDR1 is MDHEN and CDR2 is SYDVKM. V lost 6 bases to trimming and J lost 0 bases; unmatched junction nucleotides: 5. The CDR3 runs to 15 residues. The CDR3 DNA sequence: TGTGCCAGCAGCTCGGGACAGATCTCTGGAAACACCATATATTTT. Translating it yields CASSSGQISGNTIYF. Full variable domain (outside the CDR3, taken from reference TRBV28 and TRBJ1-3): DVKVTQSSRYLVKRTGEKVFLECVQDMDHENMFWYRQDPGLGLRLIYFSYDVKMKEKGDIPEGYSVSREKKERFSLILESASTNQTSMYLCASSSGQISGNTIYFGEGSWLTVV.

J is TRBJ2-1 and V is TRBV7-9; D call uncertain. CDR3 length: 14 amino acids. Trimming pared 2 bases from V and 8 bases from J, leaving 13 bases between. The V gene's germline CDR1 is SEHNR and CDR2 FQNEAQ (reference sequence). CDR3 protein: CASSLRRGADEQFF. CDR3 DNA sequence: TGTGCCAGCAGCTTAAGGAGAGGAGCCGATGAGCAGTTCTTC.

The chain uses TRBV11-2 and TRBJ1-1; tentative D call: TRBD1 (5 bases). The CDR3 is 13 amino acids. Germline loops: CDR1 SGHAT, CDR2 FQNNGV. With 3 bases removed from V and 11 bases from J, the gap between germline ends came to 16 bases. The CDR3 region is CASSLAGSTGAFF. DNA of the CDR3: TGTGCCAGCAGCTTGGCAGGGTCAACGGGCGCTTTCTTT.

The rearrangement joins TRBV9 to TRBJ2-1, with a possible D match to TRBD2 (5 bases). The V end lost 6 bases, the J end lost 5 bases, and 15 bases lay between the germline ends. This CDR3 is 14 amino acids long. The germline gives CDR1 SGDLS, CDR2 YYNGEE. CDR3 sequence reads: CASTPGNLNNEQFF. The CDR3, as DNA: TGTGCCAGCACCCCGGGGAACCTCAACAATGAGCAGTTCTTC.